Each of the 10 T cell receptor beta chains below was sequenced from the same sample in a study of T cell repertoires in cytomegalovirus infection. For these TCRs, the target antigens are not known. In TCRdb, the reads were re-called with MiXCR into one record per CDR3 protein. This table holds about 890,000 distinct CDR3 sequences, 30% to 40% found once. This sample comprised cultured CD8+ T cells from PBMCs, obtained from culture after CMV antigen stimulation. These receptors all stem from a human donor in good health (CMV status not recorded). Some clones in this sample may be carry-over from other donors' samples.

V and J are TRBV3-1 and TRBJ2-3; 10 bases align to TRBD2. The CDR3 sequence is 17 residues long. Trimming at V came to 3 bases and at J to 4 bases, leaving 10 bases not matched to a gene. Germline V CDR1 and CDR2: LGHDT, YNNKEL (reference sequence). The DNA of the CDR3 is TGTGCCAGCAGCCACCCTAGCGGGGGCCCATTAGCAGATACGCAGTATTTT. It encodes CASSHPSGGPLADTQYF.

The chain links TRBV14 to TRBJ1-2, with D tentatively TRBD1 (5 bases). Germline V gene data show CDR1 as SGHDN and CDR2 as FVKESK. The CDR3 length is 15 residues. Trimming stripped 0 bases from V and 4 bases from J, with 12 bases between. The CDR3 spells CASSQERAGIYGYTF. The CDR3 DNA follows: TGTGCCAGCAGCCAAGAACGGGCAGGGATCTATGGCTACACCTTC.

The chain employs TRBV5-1 and TRBJ2-3; 11 bases are shared with TRBD2. This CDR3 spans 18 amino acids. The germline CDR1 and CDR2 sequences are SGHRS and YFSETQ. The J segment lost 4 bases and the V segment lost 0 bases, leaving 10 bases of the junction unmatched. CDR3 amino acids: CASSLEVAGGMVPDTQYF. The CDR3 DNA follows: TGCGCCAGCAGCTTGGAAGTAGCGGGGGGGATGGTTCCAGATACGCAGTATTTT.

A few counts support this clonotype. The rearrangement joins TRBV12-3 or TRBV12-4 to TRBJ2-7; possible D gene TRBD2, 6 bases. The CDR3 totals 12 residues. Deletions cut 6 bases from V and 9 bases from J, with 15 bases between. Here the CDR3 DNA reads TGTGCCAGCAGCCAAACTAGCAACGCGCAGTACTTC. Translated: CASSQTSNAQYF.

This chain joins TRBV12-3 or TRBV12-4 and TRBJ1-1; no clear D gene. Trimming took off 4 bases at V and 5 bases at J, with 14 bases between the two ends. This CDR3 comprises 14 residues. The CDR3 DNA reads as TGTGCCAGCAGTTATCTGGGCCCTGGGACTGAAGCTTTCTTT. This codes for CASSYLGPGTEAFF.

This clonotype was detected only a few times. J is TRBJ2-5 and V is TRBV6-1; no clear D. Per germline, CDR1 MNHNS and CDR2 SASEGT. Trimming removed 10 bases at V and 3 bases at J, with 3 bases between. The CDR3 runs 9 residues. CDR3 sequence: CATKETQYF. The CDR3 coding sequence is TGTGCCACCAAAGAGACCCAGTACTTC.

The genes are TRBV6-6 and TRBJ2-3; no clear D. Trimming took off 4 bases at V and 0 bases at J, with 14 bases between the two ends. This CDR3 has 16 amino acids. The germline V gene encodes CDR1 MNHNY and CDR2 SVGAGI (reference sequence). The CDR3 region has the DNA TGTGCCAGCAGTTTTCCCTACACTCCTAGCACAGATACGCAGTATTTT. This gives the protein CASSFPYTPSTDTQYF.

This clonotype turned up a few times. The chain has TRBV12-3 or TRBV12-4 and TRBJ2-1; D might be TRBD1 (6 bases). This CDR3 is 13 amino acids long. Trimming pared 3 bases from V and 4 bases from J, leaving 7 bases between. CDR3 protein: CASSFDRYNEQFF. CDR3 nucleotide sequence: TGTGCCAGCAGTTTTGACAGGTACAATGAGCAGTTCTTC.

This clonotype was seen a few times. The V call is TRBV29-1, the J call TRBJ2-7; perhaps TRBD1 as D (5 bases). Trimming stripped 3 bases from V and 5 bases from J, with 14 bases between. CDR1 is SQVTM and CDR2 is ANQGSEA in the germline V gene. The CDR3 spans 13 residues. The CDR3, as DNA: TGCAGCGTTGAGGGGCATAGGGATAACGAGCAGTACTTC. The encoded protein is CSVEGHRDNEQYF.

This chain connects TRBV19 to TRBJ2-7; D possibly corresponds to TRBD2 (6 bases). Trimming pared 6 bases from V and 2 bases from J, leaving 17 bases between. CDR1 is LNHDA, CDR2 SQIVND, per germline (reference sequence). This CDR3 contains 15 residues. Here the CDR3 reads CASSGGIDWTYEQYF. The CDR3 nucleotides read TGTGCCAGTAGCGGCGGGATAGACTGGACCTACGAGCAGTACTTC.